A selection of T cell receptor beta chains follows, all from one sample in a study of blood T cells in healthy people across ages. TCRdb independently ran MiXCR on the 5' RACE reads; one entry per CDR3 protein. Found here are around 1.5 million distinct CDR3 sequences, about 40% of them singletons; the top ten hold around 8%. The sample was blood. These receptors came from a young woman in good health. The CDR3 runs from the conserved cysteine through the conserved F or W. The D gene is left open where the match is weak. Expanded clones are given a class, and other clones once, few, many or no size at all.

CASSYLRGMNTEAFF | TGTGCCAGCAGTTACCTTCGTGGGATGAACACTGAAGCTTTCTTT | TRBV6-6 | . | . | TRBJ1-1
CASSEGGLAGGSDTQYF | TGTGCCAGCAGTGAAGGAGGACTAGCGGGGGGGTCAGATACGCAGTATTTT | TRBV2 | TRBD2 | many | TRBJ2-3
CASSEAGGQGNEQFF | TGTGCCAGCAGTGAAGCGGGGGGGCAGGGCAATGAGCAGTTCTTC | TRBV6-1 | . | . | TRBJ2-1
CASSQGTGATDTQYF | TGCGCCAGCAGCCAAGGGACAGGGGCCACAGATACGCAGTATTTT | TRBV4-1 | TRBD1 | . | TRBJ2-3
CASSLVGGQGVPDTQYF | TGTGCCAGCAGCTTAGTTGGGGGACAGGGGGTCCCAGATACGCAGTATTTT | TRBV13 | TRBD1 | . | TRBJ2-3
CASSLISSLNTEAFF | TGTGCCAGCAGTCTGATATCCTCCCTGAACACTGAAGCTTTCTTT | TRBV7-9 | . | . | TRBJ1-1
CASSLAGRKETQYF | TGTGCCAGCAGCTTGGCGGGACGGAAAGAGACCCAGTACTTC | TRBV5-5 | . | . | TRBJ2-5
CASSHEGTSGGNYNEQFF | TGCGCCAGCAGCCATGAGGGGACTAGCGGGGGAAACTACAATGAGCAGTTCTTC | TRBV4-1 | TRBD2 | . | TRBJ2-1
CASSPQEGTSYNEQFF | TGTGCCAGCTCACCGCAGGAGGGAACCTCCTACAATGAGCAGTTCTTC | TRBV18 | . | . | TRBJ2-1
CASTRRGSGSYNEQFF | TGTGCCAGCACCAGGAGGGGTAGCGGGAGTTACAATGAGCAGTTCTTC | TRBV7-2 | TRBD2 | few | TRBJ2-1
CASQWGADGYTF | TGTGCCAGCCAGTGGGGGGCGGATGGCTACACCTTC | TRBV28 | . | few | TRBJ1-2
CSARRQGAPQTYEQYF | TGCAGTGCTAGACGGCAAGGGGCCCCTCAAACATACGAGCAGTACTTC | TRBV20-1 | . | . | TRBJ2-7
CASSLQGALGNSPPHF | TGTGCCAGCAGCCTACAGGGGGCACTAGGGAATTCACCCCCCCACTTT | TRBV12-3/TRBV12-4 | TRBD1 | . | TRBJ1-6
CATSREGTGNIQYF | TGTGCCACCAGCAGAGAGGGGACAGGAAACATTCAGTACTTC | TRBV15 | TRBD1 | . | TRBJ2-4
CASSWEQGTGELFF | TGTGCCAGCAGCTGGGAACAGGGAACCGGGGAGCTGTTTTTT | TRBV5-4 | . | few | TRBJ2-2
CASGLDYLIYEQYF | TGTGCCAGCGGCTTAGATTACCTGATCTACGAGCAGTACTTC | TRBV7-9 | . | . | TRBJ2-7
CSARAEEGAPSLNEQFF | TGCAGTGCTAGAGCCGAGGAGGGAGCCCCAAGTCTCAATGAGCAGTTCTTC | TRBV20-1 | . | . | TRBJ2-1
CASNAIDTQYF | TGCGCCAGCAACGCAATCGATACGCAGTATTTT | TRBV5-1 | . | few | TRBJ2-3
CASSWPDSQDTQYF | TGTGCCAGCAGCTGGCCGGACAGCCAAGATACGCAGTATTTT | TRBV5-6 | . | few | TRBJ2-3
CASSLRTGGDGYTF | TGCGCCAGCAGCTTGCGGACAGGGGGCGATGGCTACACCTTC | TRBV5-1 | TRBD1 | few | TRBJ1-2
CASSLEGHYNEQFF | TGCGCCAGCAGCTTGGAGGGGCACTACAATGAGCAGTTCTTC | TRBV5-1 | . | . | TRBJ2-1
CASNPGGDRAENGYTF | TGTGCCAGCAACCCAGGGGGGGACAGGGCGGAGAATGGCTACACCTTC | TRBV27 | TRBD1 | . | TRBJ1-2
CASSLSREDASYEQYF | TGTGCCAGCAGTTTATCCCGAGAAGACGCTTCCTACGAGCAGTACTTC | TRBV27 | . | . | TRBJ2-7
CASVRQESGTQYF | TGTGCCAGCGTGAGGCAGGAATCTGGTACGCAGTATTTT | TRBV28 | . | few | TRBJ2-3
CATTIGTGSYEQYF | TGTGCCACCACAATCGGGACAGGGTCCTACGAGCAGTACTTC | TRBV15 | TRBD1 | few | TRBJ2-7
CSVKNIQDRGWELNTEAFF | TGCAGCGTAAAAAACATCCAGGACAGAGGATGGGAGTTGAACACTGAAGCTTTCTTT | TRBV29-1 | . | . | TRBJ1-1
CASSVGPEGVQFF | TGTGCCAGCAGCGTAGGCCCGGAAGGAGTGCAGTTCTTC | TRBV9 | . | . | TRBJ2-1
CSAPTSGSDTGELFF | TGCAGCGCCCCAACTAGCGGGAGTGATACCGGGGAGCTGTTTTTT | TRBV29-1 | TRBD2 | . | TRBJ2-2
CASSSFASGYTF | TGTGCCAGCAGTTCATTCGCAAGCGGCTACACCTTC | TRBV12-3/TRBV12-4 | . | few | TRBJ1-2
CASSAGLPIYSYEQYF | TGTGCCAGCAGCGCAGGGTTGCCTATATACTCCTACGAGCAGTACTTC | TRBV9 | . | once | TRBJ2-7
CASSPETETQYF | TGTGCCAGCAGCCCAGAAACAGAGACCCAGTACTTC | TRBV7-2 | . | . | TRBJ2-5
CASSSTGNDGYTF | TGTGCCAGCAGCTCGACAGGGAACGACGGCTACACCTTC | TRBV11-2 | TRBD1 | few | TRBJ1-2
CSIESGFRETQYF | TGCAGCATTGAATCGGGGTTTAGAGAGACACAGTACTTC | TRBV29-1 | . | . | TRBJ2-5
CSVVRDRADEQFF | TGCAGCGTCGTGCGGGACAGGGCTGATGAGCAGTTCTTC | TRBV29-1 | TRBD1 | few | TRBJ2-1
CASNRGVPGDEQFF | TGTGCCAGTAATAGGGGGGTTCCGGGCGATGAGCAGTTCTTC | TRBV27 | . | few | TRBJ2-1
CASSVGDGVNEQYF | TGTGCCAGCAGCGTTGGGGACGGTGTTAACGAGCAGTACTTC | TRBV7-9 | . | . | TRBJ2-7
CASSSTGVQGSYEQYF | TGCGCCAGCAGCTCCACCGGGGTCCAGGGCAGCTACGAGCAGTACTTC | TRBV4-1 | . | . | TRBJ2-7
CASSLAVLGNTIYF | TGTGCCAGCAGTTTGGCAGTACTAGGAAACACCATATATTTT | TRBV12-3/TRBV12-4 | . | . | TRBJ1-3
CASSILTSGGASEQFF | TGTGCCAGCAGTATCCTCACTAGCGGGGGGGCTAGTGAGCAGTTCTTC | TRBV27 | TRBD2 | few | TRBJ2-1
CAGSKGYGANVLTF | TGCGCCGGCAGTAAGGGGTATGGGGCCAACGTCCTGACTTTC | TRBV4-1 | . | . | TRBJ2-6
CASRKTGAHEQFF | TGCGCCAGCAGGAAGACTGGGGCCCATGAGCAGTTCTTC | TRBV10-1 | . | once | TRBJ2-1
CASSRSGGPFFNEQFF | TGTGCCAGCAGCCGTAGCGGGGGGCCCTTTTTCAATGAGCAGTTCTTC | TRBV2 | TRBD2 | . | TRBJ2-1
CSVEKDRGQETQYF | TGCAGCGTTGAGAAGGACAGGGGCCAAGAGACCCAGTACTTC | TRBV29-1 | TRBD1 | few | TRBJ2-5
CASSYNSPGTSGRAGNEQFF | TGTGCCAGCAGTTACAACAGCCCCGGGACTAGCGGGAGGGCCGGCAATGAGCAGTTCTTC | TRBV6-5 | TRBD2 | . | TRBJ2-1
CASSSAGGRVDNTQYF | TGTGCCAGCAGTTCAGCGGGGGGGCGAGTAGATAATACGCAGTATTTT | TRBV6-6 | TRBD2 | few | TRBJ2-3
CASSLGAAASTDTQYF | TGTGCCAGCAGCTTGGGAGCGGCTGCTAGCACAGATACGCAGTATTTT | TRBV7-9 | . | few | TRBJ2-3
CSARDGTSGGANTGELFF | TGCAGTGCTAGAGATGGGACTAGCGGGGGGGCGAACACCGGGGAGCTGTTTTTT | TRBV20-1 | TRBD2 | . | TRBJ2-2
CATHKREGNEQYF | TGTGCCACCCACAAACGGGAGGGGAACGAGCAGTACTTC | TRBV6-1 | TRBD2 | . | TRBJ2-7
CASTRDQQGSYGYTF | TGTGCCAGCACGAGAGATCAGCAGGGTTCCTATGGCTACACCTTC | TRBV7-8 | . | . | TRBJ1-2
CASSLGTGFNNEQYF | TGTGCCAGCAGCTTGGGGACTGGGTTTAACAATGAGCAGTACTTC | TRBV5-1 | . | . | TRBJ2-5
CASSTPGDRAEAFF | TGTGCCAGCAGCACCCCCGGGGATAGGGCTGAAGCTTTCTTT | TRBV7-9 | . | . | TRBJ1-1
CASIQLGGDGNEQFF | TGTGCCAGCATCCAGCTGGGGGGTGATGGCAATGAGCAGTTCTTC | TRBV12-3/TRBV12-4 | . | . | TRBJ2-1
CASSLIRTDHNSPLHF | TGTGCCAGCAGTTTAATCCGGACAGACCATAATTCACCCCTCCACTTT | TRBV28 | . | few | TRBJ1-6
CASSPLAVNTDTQYF | TGTGCCAGCAGCCCTCTAGCGGTAAACACAGATACGCAGTATTTT | TRBV11-1 | TRBD2 | few | TRBJ2-3
CASSQETLAAPKLFF | TGTGCCAGCAGCCAAGAGACGTTGGCGGCGCCGAAACTGTTTTTT | TRBV3-1 | . | . | TRBJ1-4
CASSLYRGEGETQYF | TGTGCCAGCAGCCTATACAGGGGCGAAGGGGAGACCCAGTACTTC | TRBV11-2 | TRBD1 | many | TRBJ2-5
CASSPQSGTNSSYEQYF | TGTGCCAGCAGCCCTCAATCCGGGACAAATAGCTCCTACGAGCAGTACTTC | TRBV14 | . | . | TRBJ2-7
CASSDGRGRSYEQYF | TGTGCCAGCAGTGACGGGAGAGGCAGATCCTACGAGCAGTACTTC | TRBV25-1 | . | . | TRBJ2-7